This record covers a single TCR beta chain. What it binds is unknown. Libraries were prepared by immunoSEQ multiplex PCR; TCRdb keeps only in-frame clonotypes and omits some of them. The data show fewer than 85,000 clones, 92% seen once. Patients were ruled out by autoimmune disease history or systemic immunosuppression. This specimen belongs to a study of OX40 agonist ivuxolimab in advanced cancers. Study in general: Dose-escalation patients' cancers were hepatocellular carcinoma, melanoma, renal cell or head and neck cancer. Partial responses, seen in three patients, involved one hepatocellular carcinoma and two cutaneous melanomas.

Regarding the study as a whole: Clonal expansion among partial responders at 0.1-3.0 mg/kg ranked near the lowest.

This CDR3 region has 14 residues. Per the germline V gene, CDR1 is PRHDT and CDR2 is FYEKMQ (reference sequence). V gave up 5 bases and J gave up 1 base; unmatched junction bases: 3. The source is an adult with an advanced solid tumor such as melanoma, head and neck, liver or kidney cancer. The material was CD4+ or CD8+ T cells sorted from blood, obtained in a trial of the OX40 agonist ivuxolimab. This sequence joins TRBV13 and TRBJ2-5; 8 bases match TRBD2. CDR3 bases: TGTGCCAGCAGCCTCGGGAGGGGCCAAGAGACCCAGTACTTC. It encodes CASSLGRGQETQYF.